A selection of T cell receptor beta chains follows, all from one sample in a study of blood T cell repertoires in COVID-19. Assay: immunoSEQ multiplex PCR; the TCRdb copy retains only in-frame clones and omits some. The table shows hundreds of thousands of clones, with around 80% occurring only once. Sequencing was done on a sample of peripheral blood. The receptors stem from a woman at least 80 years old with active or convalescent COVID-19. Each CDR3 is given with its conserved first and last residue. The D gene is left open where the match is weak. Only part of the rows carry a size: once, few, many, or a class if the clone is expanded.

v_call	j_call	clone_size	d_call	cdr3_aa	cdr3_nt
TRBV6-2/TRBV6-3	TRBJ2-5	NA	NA	CASSYVVGGFQETQYF	TGTGCCAGCAGTTACGTGGTCGGCGGGTTCCAAGAGACCCAGTACTTC
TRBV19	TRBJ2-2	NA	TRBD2	CASFGTSGTLANTGELFF	TGTGCCTCGTTCGGGACTAGCGGGACTCTCGCGAACACCGGGGAGCTGTTTTTT
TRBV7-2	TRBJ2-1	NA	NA	CASSPAGTYNEQFF	TGTGCCAGCAGCCCCGCGGGGACCTACAATGAGCAGTTCTTC
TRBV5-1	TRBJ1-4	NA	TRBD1	CASSSGTGSIEKLFF	TGCGCCAGCAGCTCCGGGACAGGGTCAATAGAAAAACTGTTTTTT
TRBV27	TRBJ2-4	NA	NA	CATRGAKNIQYF	TGTGCCACACGCGGGGCCAAAAACATTCAGTACTTC
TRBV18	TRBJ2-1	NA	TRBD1	CASSPDNRGNEQFF	TGTGCCAGCTCACCTGATAACAGGGGTAATGAGCAGTTCTTC
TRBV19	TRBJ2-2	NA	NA	CASSINTLDTGELFF	TGTGCCAGTAGTATTAATACTTTGGACACCGGGGAGCTGTTTTTT
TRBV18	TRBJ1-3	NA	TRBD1	CASSPTAGTGVAGNTIYF	TGTGCCAGCTCACCAACGGCCGGGACAGGCGTAGCTGGAAACACCATATATTTT
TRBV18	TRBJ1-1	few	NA	CASSPLKNSGMNTEAFF	TGTGCCAGCTCACCTCTCAAAAACAGCGGAATGAACACTGAAGCTTTCTTT
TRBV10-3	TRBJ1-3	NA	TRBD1	CAIRSDRGDSGNTIYF	TGTGCCATCAGGTCCGACAGGGGGGACTCTGGAAACACCATATATTTT
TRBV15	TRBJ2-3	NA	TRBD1	CASGQGATDTQYF	TGTGCGTCGGGCCAGGGGGCCACAGATACGCAGTATTTT
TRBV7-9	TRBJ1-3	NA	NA	CASSLQLGQTGNTIYF	TGTGCCAGCAGCCTCCAACTTGGACAGACTGGAAACACCATATATTTT
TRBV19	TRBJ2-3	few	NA	CASSIGASRGTDTQYF	TGTGCCAGTAGTATAGGAGCTAGCCGCGGCACAGATACGCAGTATTTT
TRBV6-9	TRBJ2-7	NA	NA	CASSSPGIIRRYEQYF	TGTGCCAGCAGTTCCCCTGGGATAATAAGGAGGTACGAGCAGTACTTC
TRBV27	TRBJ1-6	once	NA	CASSSANRVSYNSPLHF	TGTGCCAGCAGTTCGGCAAACAGGGTCTCCTATAATTCACCCCTCCACTTT
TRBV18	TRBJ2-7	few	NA	CASSPVGGIEQYF	TGTGCCAGCTCACCCGTAGGCGGGATCGAGCAGTACTTC
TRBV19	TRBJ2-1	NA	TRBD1	CASRVRTGGSGEQFF	TGTGCCAGTCGGGTAAGGACAGGGGGATCGGGTGAGCAGTTCTTC
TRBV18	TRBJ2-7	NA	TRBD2	CASSLAGPPSYEQYF	TGTGCCAGCTCCCTAGCGGGCCCCCCTTCCTACGAGCAGTACTTC
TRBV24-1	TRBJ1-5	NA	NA	CATSWGADNQPQHF	TGTGCCACCAGTTGGGGAGCGGACAATCAGCCCCAGCATTTT
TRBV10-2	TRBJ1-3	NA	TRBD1	CASRPTGNGNTIYF	TGCGCCAGCAGACCGACAGGGAATGGAAACACCATATATTTT
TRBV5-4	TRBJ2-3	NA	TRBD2	CASSTVAGAGDTQYF	TGTGCCAGCAGCACGGTAGCGGGAGCGGGAGATACGCAGTATTTT
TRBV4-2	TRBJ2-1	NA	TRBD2	CASSQDSLAGGYEQFF	TGTGCCAGCAGCCAAGATAGCCTAGCGGGAGGGTATGAGCAGTTCTTC
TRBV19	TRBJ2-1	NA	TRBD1	CASTPRGQGSSLVNEQFF	TGTGCCAGTACTCCCCGGGGACAGGGGTCTAGTCTGGTCAATGAGCAGTTCTTC
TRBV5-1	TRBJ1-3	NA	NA	CASSLRGGSSGNTIYF	TGCGCCAGCAGCTTGCGGGGAGGATCCTCTGGAAACACCATATATTTT
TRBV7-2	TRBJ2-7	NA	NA	CASSLVAYTGDYSYEQYF	TGTGCCAGCAGCTTAGTAGCTTATACAGGCGATTACTCCTACGAGCAGTACTTC
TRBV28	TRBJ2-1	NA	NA	CASSLPLADEQFF	TGTGCCAGCAGTCTACCCCTAGCCGATGAGCAGTTCTTC
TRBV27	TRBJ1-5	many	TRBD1	CASSPDREDQPQHF	TGTGCCAGCAGTCCAGACAGGGAAGATCAGCCCCAGCATTTT
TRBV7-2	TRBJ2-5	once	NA	CASSSGGLETQYF	TGTGCCAGCAGCTCAGGCGGGTTAGAGACCCAGTACTTC
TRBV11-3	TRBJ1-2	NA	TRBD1	CASSLGEGTGRFGYTF	TGTGCCAGCAGCCTCGGAGAAGGGACAGGGAGGTTTGGCTACACCTTC
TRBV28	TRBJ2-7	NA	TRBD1	CASSLRGTGGYEQYF	TGTGCCAGCAGTTTACGCGGGACAGGGGGTTACGAGCAGTACTTC
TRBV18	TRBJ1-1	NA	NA	CASVQQGGTEAFF	TGTGCCAGCGTTCAACAGGGAGGGACTGAAGCTTTCTTT
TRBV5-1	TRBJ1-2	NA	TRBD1	CASSREGTAYGYTF	TGCGCCAGCAGCCGAGAAGGGACAGCATATGGCTACACCTTC